In this sample, the clone carrying this T cell receptor beta chain turned up many times. The record originates from a study of molecular identifiers for immune sequencing clone quantification. TCRdb re-called the PCR reads through MiXCR, storing one row per CDR3 protein. The table shows about 320,000 distinct CDR3 sequences, with roughly a quarter occurring only once. There are 13 residues in the CDR3. V was pared by 5 bases and J by 0 bases, with 5 bases between. From germline, CDR1 is SGHVS and CDR2 FQNEAQ. The V call is TRBV7-8, the J call TRBJ1-5; no clear D. The sequence was obtained from a human donor in good health. Some libraries in this study had Jurkat cell RNA spiked in. What was sequenced was naive CD8+ T cells from blood, with Jurkat cell RNA spiked in. The subset was: FACS-sorted CD8+CD4-CCR7+CD45RA+ naive T cells. CDR3 nucleotide sequence: TGTGCCAGCAGCCCAGCTAGCAATCAGCCCCAGCATTTT. Protein sequence: CASSPASNQPQHF.